One and the same sample provided the 8 T cell receptor beta chains below, sequenced in a study of long-term antiretroviral therapy in people with HIV. An immunoSEQ assay, version v3.0, was performed at survey level. Here immunoSEQ multiplex PCR was the method, and the copy in TCRdb shows in-frame clones only, minus some. The profile shows 25,000 to 35,000 clones, roughly nine tenths of them singletons. Sequencing was performed on unsorted PBMCs, taken roughly 5 years before starting antiretroviral therapy. These receptors were taken from a man aged 45-60 years with HIV.

The rearrangement uses TRBV5-5 and TRBJ1-2, with TRBD1 as a possible D gene (5 bases). The CDR3 has 14 residues. V was pared by 7 bases and J by 3 bases, with 16 bases between. Per the germline V gene, CDR1 is SGHKS and CDR2 is YYEKEE (reference sequence). CDR3 protein: CASFRRLGDYGYTF. The DNA for the CDR3 is TGTGCCAGCTTTCGGAGATTAGGGGACTATGGCTACACCTTC.

The chain carries TRBV7-8 and TRBJ1-2; 9 nucleotides agree with TRBD1. The CDR3 sequence is 13 residues long. With V trimmed by 5 bases and J by 9 bases, 7 bases remained unmatched. Germline V gene sequence: CDR1 SGHVS, CDR2 FQNEAQ. CDR3 nucleotides: TGTGCCAGCAGCCCAGGACAGGGGAGAAGCTACACCTTC. Translation gives CASSPGQGRSYTF.

Written as DNA, the CDR3 is TGTGCCATCACTGACAGGGGGTGGAACAATGAGCAGTTCTTC. Amino acids: CAITDRGWNNEQFF. The chain is built from TRBV10-3 and TRBJ2-1; 9 bases map to TRBD1. CDR1 is ENHRY, CDR2 SYGVKD, per germline. The V and J ends lost 7 bases and 5 bases, in that order; junction bases with no gene match: 6. The CDR3 consists of 14 residues.

This clone was detected once. The chain has TRBV7-9 and TRBJ2-3; TRBD2 might be the D (5 bases). The V gene's germline CDR1 is SEHNR and CDR2 FQNEAQ (reference sequence). The CDR3 is made up of 17 amino acids. The V end lost 6 bases, the J end lost 3 bases, and 22 bases lay between the germline ends. Here the CDR3 reads CASSARLSGFRTDTQYF. The CDR3 DNA follows: TGTGCCAGCAGTGCACGACTAAGCGGCTTTCGGACAGATACGCAGTATTTT.

The V call is TRBV5-1, the J call TRBJ2-5, with D unresolved. Germline loops: CDR1 SGHRS, CDR2 YFSETQ. The V gene lost 2 bases and the J gene lost 2 bases, with 4 bases spanning the gap. This CDR3 has 12 residues. CDR3 DNA sequence: TGCGCCAGCAGCTTCAGTCAAGAGACCCAGTACTTC. Translated: CASSFSQETQYF. The variable domain in full, with the rest retrieved from reference TRBV5-1 and TRBJ2-5, is KAGVTQTPRYLIKTRGQQVTLSCSPISGHRSVSWYQQTPGQGLQFLFEYFSETQRNKGNFPGRFSGRQFSNSRSEMNVSTLELGDSALYLCASSFSQETQYFGPGTRLLVL.

The V and J genes are TRBV7-2 and TRBJ2-2; D is unresolved. Germline lookup yields CDR1 SGHTA and CDR2 FQGNSA. V lost 7 bases and J lost 2, with 11 bases in between. The CDR3 totals 14 residues. The chain's CDR3 is CASNFRTNTGELFF. CDR3 nucleotide sequence: TGTGCCAGCAACTTCCGTACAAACACCGGGGAGCTGTTTTTT.

V gene TRBV2 combines with J gene TRBJ1-3; D not certain. The CDR3 is 15 amino acids. Germline loops: CDR1 SNHLY, CDR2 FYNNEI. The V gene lost 4 bases and the J gene lost 1 base, with 11 bases spanning the gap. The CDR3 DNA is TGTGCCAGCAGTGTTAGCGAATTTTCTGGAAACACCATATATTTT. Its translation: CASSVSEFSGNTIYF. Based on the CDR3 plus reference TRBV2 and TRBJ1-3, the full variable domain is EPEVTQTPSHQVTQMGQEVILRCVPISNHLYFYWYRQILGQKVEFLVSFYNNEISEKSEIFDDQFSVERPDGSNFTLKIRSTKLEDSAMYFCASSVSEFSGNTIYFGEGSWLTVV.

V usage is TRBV5-1 and J usage is TRBJ2-1; 8 nucleotides match TRBD1. V dropped 3 bases and J dropped 10; count of bases not matched to a gene: 3. The CDR3 contains 12 residues. CDR1 and CDR2 (germline): SGHRS, YFSETQ. The CDR3 DNA is TGCGCCAGCAGCTGGACAGGGTACGAGCAGTTCTTC. The encoded protein is CASSWTGYEQFF.